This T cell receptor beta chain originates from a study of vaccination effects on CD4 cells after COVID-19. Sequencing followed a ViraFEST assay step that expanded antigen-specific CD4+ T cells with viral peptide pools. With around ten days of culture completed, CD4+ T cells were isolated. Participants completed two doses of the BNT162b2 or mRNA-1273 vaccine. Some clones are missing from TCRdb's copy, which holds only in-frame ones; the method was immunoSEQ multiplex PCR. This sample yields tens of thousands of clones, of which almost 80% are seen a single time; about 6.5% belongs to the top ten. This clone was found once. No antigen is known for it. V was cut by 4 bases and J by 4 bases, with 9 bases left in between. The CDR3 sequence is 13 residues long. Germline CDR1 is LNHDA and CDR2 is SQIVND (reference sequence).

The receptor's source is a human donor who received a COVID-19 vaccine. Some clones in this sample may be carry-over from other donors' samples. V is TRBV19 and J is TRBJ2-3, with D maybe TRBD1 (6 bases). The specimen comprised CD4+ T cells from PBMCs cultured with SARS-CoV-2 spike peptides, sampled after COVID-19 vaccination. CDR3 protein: CASSKGVADTQYF. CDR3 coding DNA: TGTGCCAGTAGTAAGGGGGTCGCAGATACGCAGTATTTT.